These T cell receptor beta chains were read from a single sample in a study of CD8 T cells in ankylosing spondylitis. TCRdb re-analysed the 5' RACE reads in MiXCR, keeping a single row per CDR3 protein. Altogether roughly 220,000 distinct CDR3 sequences are present, about 16% being singletons, with the ten largest covering under 45%. Sample: blood, either unsorted or a sorted T cell fraction (not recorded which). The source of these receptors is a male donor with ankylosing spondylitis. CDR3s include the opening cysteine and the closing phenylalanine or tryptophan. Each record gives: V gene, D gene, J gene, clone size, CDR3 length, CDR3 DNA, CDR3 protein. The D gene is left open where the match is weak. Some rows mark clone size as missing; the rest say once, few, many or name a class of expanded clone.

>TRBV4-1|.|TRBJ1-2|.|14
TGCGCCAGCAGCCAAGGACCAGGGGCCCGCGGCTACACCTTC
CASSQGPGARGYTF
>TRBV15|.|TRBJ1-6|few|13
TGTGCCACCAGCAGCGGATGGAATTCACCCCTCCACTTT
CATSSGWNSPLHF
>TRBV7-9|.|TRBJ2-7|.|16
TGTGCCAGCAGCTACCCCGTTTCGGGGGCATTGCACGAGCAGTACTTC
CASSYPVSGALHEQYF
>TRBV15|.|TRBJ2-1|.|13
TGTGCCACCAGCAGGGACGAGAGGGATGAGCAGTTCTTC
CATSRDERDEQFF
>TRBV19|.|TRBJ2-2|few|12
TGTGCCAGTGGTCCCGTGGGCGGGGAGCTGTTTTTT
CASGPVGGELFF
>TRBV28|TRBD2|TRBJ2-1|.|17
TGTGCCAGCAGCCGAAAGGGACTAGCGGGAGGGGGTAATGAGCAGTTCTTC
CASSRKGLAGGGNEQFF
>TRBV13|.|TRBJ2-5|many|13
TGTGCCAGCAGCTTCGGCCTGGGAGAGACCCAGTACTTC
CASSFGLGETQYF
>TRBV30|.|TRBJ2-5|.|15
TGTGCCTGGAGAGGTAGCGGACTTCAAGCGGAGACCCAGTACTTC
CAWRGSGLQAETQYF
>TRBV7-2|.|TRBJ2-7|few|13
TGTGCCAGCAGCCCATGGACAACCTACGAGCAGTACTTC
CASSPWTTYEQYF
>TRBV12-3/TRBV12-4|TRBD1|TRBJ1-2|many|13
TGTGCCAGCAGTTCCACAGGGGACTATGGCTACACCTTC
CASSSTGDYGYTF
>TRBV12-3/TRBV12-4|TRBD2|TRBJ2-3|.|15
TGTGCCAGCAGTCTAGCGGGGGGTCGGGTAGATACGCAGTATTTT
CASSLAGGRVDTQYF
>TRBV12-3/TRBV12-4|TRBD2|TRBJ2-7|few|16
TGTGCCAGCAGCAAAACTAGCGGGAGGTTTTCCTACGAGCAGTACTTC
CASSKTSGRFSYEQYF
>TRBV5-1|.|TRBJ1-2|.|16
TGCGCCAGCAGCTTGGCCTGGGAACAGGGCTCGTATGGCTACACCTTC
CASSLAWEQGSYGYTF
>TRBV6-1|.|TRBJ1-5|few|16
TGTGCCACCCACGGGCAAGGAGTGATGGATGGACAGCCCCAGCATTTT
CATHGQGVMDGQPQHF
>TRBV23-1|.|TRBJ1-6|.|15
TGCGCCAGCAGTCAATCGTCGTCAGCTAATTCACCCCTCCACTTT
CASSQSSSANSPLHF
>TRBV29-1|.|TRBJ2-6|.|14
TGCAGCGTTGAGGAAGGGGTTGGGGCCAACGTCCTGACTTTC
CSVEEGVGANVLTF
>TRBV4-1|TRBD2|TRBJ2-3|few|15
TGCGCCAGCAGCCAAGTTGCGGGGGGGACAGATACGCAGTATTTT
CASSQVAGGTDTQYF
>TRBV18|TRBD1|TRBJ2-7|large|16
TGTGCCAGCTCACCAGTTATCCTGACAGGGGGAAACGAGCAGTACTTC
CASSPVILTGGNEQYF
>TRBV7-3|.|TRBJ2-1|.|13
TGTGCCAGCAGCTTAACGTTCGGCAATGAGCAGTTCTTC
CASSLTFGNEQFF
>TRBV12-3/TRBV12-4|.|TRBJ2-7|many|13
TGTGCCAGCAGTTCCTCATACTCCTACGAGCAGTACTTC
CASSSSYSYEQYF
>TRBV9|TRBD1|TRBJ2-7|few|14
TGTGCCAGCAGCGCCGGGACAGGCTACTACGAGCAGTACTTC
CASSAGTGYYEQYF
>TRBV11-2|.|TRBJ2-5|few|15
TGTGCCAGCAGCTTAGGGGGAGGGGGCCGGGAGACCCAGTACTTC
CASSLGGGGRETQYF
>TRBV7-9|TRBD2|TRBJ2-1|.|15
TGTGCCAGCAGACTCAGCGGGAGCGGTCTCTATGAGCAGTTCTTC
CASRLSGSGLYEQFF
>TRBV7-6|.|TRBJ2-7|.|13
TGTGCCAGCAGCTTAGGAAACTCCTACGAGCAGTACTTC
CASSLGNSYEQYF
>TRBV5-1|.|TRBJ2-3|.|16
TGCGCCAGCAGCTTGGGGGATAGGGAGAGGGCAGATACGCAGTATTTT
CASSLGDRERADTQYF
>TRBV15|.|TRBJ2-5|many|12
TGTGCCACCAGCAGACCCTCAGAGACCCAGTACTTC
CATSRPSETQYF
>TRBV12-3/TRBV12-4|TRBD2|TRBJ2-1|few|17
TGTGCCAGCAGTCCCCCGGGACTAGCGGACTACTACAATGAGCAGTTCTTC
CASSPPGLADYYNEQFF
>TRBV2|TRBD2|TRBJ2-3|.|15
TGTGCCAGCAGTGATGGGCTAGCGGTCCCAGATACGCAGTATTTT
CASSDGLAVPDTQYF
>TRBV10-3|.|TRBJ2-5|.|15
TGTGCCATCAGTGAGGTGAGGGGACAACAAGAGACCCAGTACTTC
CAISEVRGQQETQYF
>TRBV6-5|TRBD2|TRBJ2-7|.|14
TGTGCCAGCAGTTACGGCGCGGGGGTATCCGAGCAGTACTTC
CASSYGAGVSEQYF
>TRBV12-3/TRBV12-4|.|TRBJ1-4|.|12
TGTGCCCGCCCGGACAGTTTGAAAAAACTGTTTTTT
CARPDSLKKLFF
>TRBV27|.|TRBJ1-5|.|13
TGTGCCAGCAGTTATGGGGAGGGGCAGCCCCAGCATTTT
CASSYGEGQPQHF
>TRBV13|.|TRBJ2-7|.|14
TGTGCCAGCAGCTACGACAGATTACACTACGAGCAGTACTTC
CASSYDRLHYEQYF
>TRBV4-1|.|TRBJ1-1|.|13
TGCGCCAGCAGCCAAGGGCAGGGGCTTGAAGCTTTCTTT
CASSQGQGLEAFF
>TRBV29-1|.|TRBJ1-2|.|12
TGCAGCGTTGAAGGGGGAAGCGAAGGCTACACCTTC
CSVEGGSEGYTF
>TRBV2|.|TRBJ2-1|.|13
TGTGCCAGCAGTGATGAGACGTACAATGAGCAGTTCTTC
CASSDETYNEQFF
>TRBV7-9|.|TRBJ2-4|few|13
TGTGCCAGCAGCCCCCGGACAGAAAACATTCAGTACTTC
CASSPRTENIQYF
>TRBV6-1|.|TRBJ2-1|.|15
TGTGCCAGCAGTGAAGGCTCGCGGCCCTACAATGAGCAGTTCTTC
CASSEGSRPYNEQFF
>TRBV7-8|TRBD1|TRBJ2-3|.|15
TGTGCCAGCAGCCTACAGGGGGCTAGCACAGATACGCAGTATTTT
CASSLQGASTDTQYF
>TRBV2|.|TRBJ2-2|few|17
TGTGCCAGCAGTGAACCAATTATTTGGATCGACACCGGGGAGCTGTTTTTT
CASSEPIIWIDTGELFF
>TRBV6-1|.|TRBJ1-1|few|14
TGTGCCAGCAGTGCCGACCGGGGGCTTGGTGAAGCTTTCTTT
CASSADRGLGEAFF
>TRBV27|.|TRBJ1-2|few|14
TGTGCCAGCAGTTTTTACGATTATCCCAGGGGCTACACCTTC
CASSFYDYPRGYTF
>TRBV19|.|TRBJ2-1|few|13
TGTGCCAGTAGTCAAAAAGACTACAATGAGCAGTTCTTC
CASSQKDYNEQFF
>TRBV12-3/TRBV12-4|.|TRBJ1-3|few|16
TGTGCCAGCAGTTCCCCGACACCTTGGCCCGGAAACACCATATATTTT
CASSSPTPWPGNTIYF
>TRBV14|TRBD1|TRBJ1-5|.|18
TGTGCCAGCAGCCATCAGGGGGAAAGGGGCCATAGCAATCAGCCCCAGCATTTT
CASSHQGERGHSNQPQHF
>TRBV2|TRBD1|TRBJ2-7|.|12
TGTGCCAGCAAGGGACAGAACTACGAGCAGTACTTC
CASKGQNYEQYF
>TRBV15|TRBD2|TRBJ2-7|few|19
TGTGCCACCAGGGATGGGCTTCTAACTAGCGGAACACGTTCCTACGAGCAGTACTTC
CATRDGLLTSGTRSYEQYF
>TRBV12-3/TRBV12-4|TRBD1|TRBJ2-2|few|15
TGTGCCAGCATAGAGACAGGGGCGAACACCGGGGAGCTGTTTTTT
CASIETGANTGELFF
>TRBV19|.|TRBJ1-2|.|14
TGTGCCAGTAGTATAGTTCCGTCCTCCGGGGGCTACACCTTC
CASSIVPSSGGYTF
>TRBV7-8|TRBD1|TRBJ2-5|.|15
TGTGCCAGCAGCTTAGGGACAGGTTGGGGGGAGACCCAGTACTTC
CASSLGTGWGETQYF
>TRBV27|.|TRBJ2-5|few|16
TGTGCCAGCAGTTTAACTCCCGTAGGGGCCCAAGAGACCCAGTACTTC
CASSLTPVGAQETQYF
>TRBV27|.|TRBJ2-3|few|16
TGTGCCAGCACCCACCTTCTAGCCGACAGCACAGATACGCAGTATTTT
CASTHLLADSTDTQYF
>TRBV11-2|TRBD2|TRBJ2-1|.|17
TGTGCCAGCAGCTTAAGACTAGCGGGAGTGGTGGACAATGAGCAGTTCTTC
CASSLRLAGVVDNEQFF